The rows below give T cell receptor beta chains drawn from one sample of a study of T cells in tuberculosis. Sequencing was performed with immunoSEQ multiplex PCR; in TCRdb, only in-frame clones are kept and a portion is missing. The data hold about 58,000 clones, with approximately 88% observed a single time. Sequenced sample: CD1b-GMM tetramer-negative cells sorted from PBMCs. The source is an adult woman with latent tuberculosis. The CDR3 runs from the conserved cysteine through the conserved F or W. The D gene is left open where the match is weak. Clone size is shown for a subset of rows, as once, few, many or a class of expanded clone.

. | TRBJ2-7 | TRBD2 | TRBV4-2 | CASSQGLIRTSGGLRNSYEQYF | TGTGCCAGCAGCCAGGGCCTCATACGCACTAGCGGGGGGTTAAGAAACTCCTACGAGCAGTACTTC
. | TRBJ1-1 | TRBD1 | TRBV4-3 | CASSQTGVGEAFF | TGCGCCAGCAGCCAAACAGGGGTTGGTGAAGCTTTCTTT
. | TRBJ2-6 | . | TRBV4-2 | CASSQGTGTGANVLTF | TGTGCCAGCAGCCAAGGAACAGGGACTGGGGCCAACGTCCTGACTTTC
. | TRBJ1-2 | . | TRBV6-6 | CASSYSTGELNGYTF | TGTGCCAGCAGTTATAGTACGGGGGAATTGAATGGCTACACCTTC
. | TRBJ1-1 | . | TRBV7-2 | CASSLKGRIGWNTEAFF | TGTGCCAGCAGCTTAAAGGGGAGGATCGGGTGGAACACTGAAGCTTTCTTT
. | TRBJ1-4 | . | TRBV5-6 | CASSLDRLDNEKLFF | TGTGCCAGCAGCTTGGACAGGCTCGATAATGAAAAACTGTTTTTT
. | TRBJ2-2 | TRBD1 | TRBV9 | CASNRGWTGELFF | TGTGCCAGCAACAGGGGGTGGACCGGGGAGCTGTTTTTT
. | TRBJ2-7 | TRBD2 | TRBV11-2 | CASSSLAGFTYEQYF | TGTGCCAGCAGCTCACTAGCGGGTTTTACCTACGAGCAGTACTTC
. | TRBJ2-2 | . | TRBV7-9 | CASSENLSGKPGELFF | TGTGCCAGCAGCGAAAACCTAAGCGGTAAACCCGGGGAGCTGTTTTTT
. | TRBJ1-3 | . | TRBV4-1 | CASSQLPGNAIYF | TGCGCCAGCAGCCAACTACCGGGAAACGCCATATATTTT
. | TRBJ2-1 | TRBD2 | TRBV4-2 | CASSQDRTSGLNLGNEQFF | TGTGCCAGCAGCCAAGATAGGACTAGCGGGCTCAATCTCGGGAATGAGCAGTTCTTC
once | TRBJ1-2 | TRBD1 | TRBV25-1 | CASSETGTGVYGYTF | TGTGCCAGCAGTGAGACCGGGACAGGGGTGTATGGCTACACCTTC
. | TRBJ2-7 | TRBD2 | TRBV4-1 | CASSQDLGLAGGGEQYF | TGCGCCAGCAGCCAAGACCTGGGGCTAGCGGGTGGCGGCGAGCAGTACTTC
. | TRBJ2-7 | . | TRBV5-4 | CASSLGQGSYEQYF | TGTGCCAGCAGCTTGGGGCAGGGGTCCTACGAGCAGTACTTC
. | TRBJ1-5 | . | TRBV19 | CASSPRQQVDYSNQPQHF | TGTGCCAGTAGTCCCCGACAGCAAGTGGACTATAGCAATCAGCCCCAGCATTTT
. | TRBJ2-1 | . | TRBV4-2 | CATSNYNEQFF | TGTGCCACATCTAACTACAATGAGCAGTTCTTC
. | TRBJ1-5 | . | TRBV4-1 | CASSQEGSLWGNQPQHF | TGCGCCAGCAGCCAAGAGGGCAGTCTATGGGGCAATCAGCCCCAGCATTTT
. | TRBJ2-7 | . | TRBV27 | CASSPSSYEQYF | TGTGCCAGCAGTCCGAGCTCCTACGAGCAGTACTTC
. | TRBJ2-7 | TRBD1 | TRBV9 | CASSPSPTGSYEQYF | TGTGCCAGCAGCCCTTCGCCGACAGGGTCCTACGAGCAGTACTTC
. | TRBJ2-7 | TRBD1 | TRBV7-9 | CASSTQPGTGAGEQYF | TGTGCCAGCAGCACCCAACCCGGGACAGGGGCAGGCGAGCAGTACTTC
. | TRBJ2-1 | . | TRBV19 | CASMQGNEQFF | TGTGCCAGTATGCAGGGCAATGAGCAGTTCTTC
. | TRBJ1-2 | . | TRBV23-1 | CASSQSDFGESYTF | TGCGCCAGCAGTCAATCGGACTTTGGGGAAAGCTACACCTTC
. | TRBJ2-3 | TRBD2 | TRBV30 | CASLELGLVTDTQYF | TGTGCCTCCCTGGAACTGGGACTAGTTACAGATACGCAGTATTTT